The present TCR beta chain was sequenced within a study of blood T cell repertoires in COVID-19. Trimming took 7 bases from V and 5 from J; bases not matched to a gene: 3. The length of the CDR3 is 14 residues. Germline CDR1 is LGHDT and CDR2 is YNNKEL (reference sequence). Per the study methods: Researchers report that nucleated cell counts were estimated from reference gene primer amplification. The protocol was immunoSEQ multiplex PCR, while the TCRdb copy is restricted to in-frame clones and leaves out a portion. That table is the source of V, J and clone size, and D and trimming were worked out from the DNA. The repertoire consists of some 56,000 clones, with 70% to 75% occurring once and the leading ten covering roughly 18%.

Sequencing was done on a sample of peripheral blood. The rearrangement joins TRBV3-1 (or the pseudogene TRBV3-2) to TRBJ2-2; TRBD1 agrees at 11 bases. This clonotype originated in a woman aged 45 to 65 with active or convalescent COVID-19. CDR3 loop: CASKDRGLTGELFF. The CDR3 DNA follows: TGTGCCAGCAAGGACAGGGGGCTTACCGGGGAGCTGTTTTTT.